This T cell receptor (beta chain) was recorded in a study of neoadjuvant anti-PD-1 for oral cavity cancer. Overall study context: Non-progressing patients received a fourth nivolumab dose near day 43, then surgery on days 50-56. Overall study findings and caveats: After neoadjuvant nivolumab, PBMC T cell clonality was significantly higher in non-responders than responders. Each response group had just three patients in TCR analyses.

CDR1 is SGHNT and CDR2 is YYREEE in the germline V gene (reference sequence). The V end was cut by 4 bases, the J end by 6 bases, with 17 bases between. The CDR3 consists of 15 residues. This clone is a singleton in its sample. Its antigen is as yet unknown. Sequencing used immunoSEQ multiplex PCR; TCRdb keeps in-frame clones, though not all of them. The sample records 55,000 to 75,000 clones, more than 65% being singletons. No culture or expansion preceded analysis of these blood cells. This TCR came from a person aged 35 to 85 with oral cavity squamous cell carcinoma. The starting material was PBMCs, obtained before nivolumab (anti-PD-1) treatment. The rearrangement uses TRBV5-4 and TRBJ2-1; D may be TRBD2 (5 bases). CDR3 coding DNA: TGTGCCAGCAGCCTTCGAGGGCAGAACACCAATGAGCAGTTCTTC. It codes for CASSLRGQNTNEQFF. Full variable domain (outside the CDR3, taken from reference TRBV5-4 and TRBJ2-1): ETGVTQSPTHLIKTRGQQVTLRCSSQSGHNTVSWYQQALGQGPQFIFQYYREEENGRGNFPPRFSGLQFPNYSSELNVNALELDDSALYLCASSLRGQNTNEQFFGPGTRLTVL.